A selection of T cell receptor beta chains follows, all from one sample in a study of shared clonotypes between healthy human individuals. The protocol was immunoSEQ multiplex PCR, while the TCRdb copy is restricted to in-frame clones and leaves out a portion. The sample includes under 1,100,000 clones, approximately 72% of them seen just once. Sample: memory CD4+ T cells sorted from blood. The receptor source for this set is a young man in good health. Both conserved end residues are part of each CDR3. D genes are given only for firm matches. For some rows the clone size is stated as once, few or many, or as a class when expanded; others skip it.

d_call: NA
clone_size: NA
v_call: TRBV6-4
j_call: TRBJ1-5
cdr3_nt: TGTGCCAGCAGTGAAACAGTGGGTCAGCCCCAGCATTTT
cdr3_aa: CASSETVGQPQHF

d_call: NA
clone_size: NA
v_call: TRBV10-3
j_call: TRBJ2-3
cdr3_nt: TGTGCCATCAGTTTTTCTTCGCCCGAATTAACAGATACGCAGTATTTT
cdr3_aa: CAISFSSPELTDTQYF

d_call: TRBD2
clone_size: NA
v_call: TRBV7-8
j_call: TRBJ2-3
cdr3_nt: TGTGCCAGCAGCCCGCGGACTAGCGGCACAGATACGCAGTATTTT
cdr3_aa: CASSPRTSGTDTQYF

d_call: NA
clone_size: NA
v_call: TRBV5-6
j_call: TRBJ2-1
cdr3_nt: TGTGCCAGCAGCAGGGGACCGGCCGGATACAATGAGCAGTTCTTC
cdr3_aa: CASSRGPAGYNEQFF

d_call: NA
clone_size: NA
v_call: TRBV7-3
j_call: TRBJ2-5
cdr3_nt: TGTGCCAGCAGCTTAACAGGGTGGGAGACCCAGTACTTC
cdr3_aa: CASSLTGWETQYF

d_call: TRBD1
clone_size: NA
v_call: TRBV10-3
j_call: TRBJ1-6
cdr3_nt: TGTGCCATCAATTCCGGGACAGGGGGCTCGAATCGAAATTCACCCCTCCACTTT
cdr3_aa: CAINSGTGGSNRNSPLHF

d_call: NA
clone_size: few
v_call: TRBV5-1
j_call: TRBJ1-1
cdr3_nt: TGCGCCAGCAGCTTGGAGTCCCAGGGGCGAGGGAACACTGAAGCTTTCTTT
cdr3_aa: CASSLESQGRGNTEAFF

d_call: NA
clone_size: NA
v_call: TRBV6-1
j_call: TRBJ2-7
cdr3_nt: TGTGCCAGCAGTGAAGCGGGAAAAGGGTTCGAGCAGTACTTC
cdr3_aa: CASSEAGKGFEQYF

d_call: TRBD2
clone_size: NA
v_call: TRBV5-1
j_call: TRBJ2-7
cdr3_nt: TGCGCCAGCAGCTTTACCGGCGGGGGGTCCTACGAGCAGTACTTC
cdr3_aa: CASSFTGGGSYEQYF

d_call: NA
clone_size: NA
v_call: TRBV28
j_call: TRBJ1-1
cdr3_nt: TGTGCCAGCACTAGGAGACGGACGAACACTGAAGCTTTCTTT
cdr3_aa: CASTRRRTNTEAFF

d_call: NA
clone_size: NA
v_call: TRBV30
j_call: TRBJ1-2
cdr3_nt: TGTGCCTGGGCCCCAGGGCCCACCCCTAACTATGGCTACACCTTC
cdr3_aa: CAWAPGPTPNYGYTF